The TCR beta chain described here comes from a study of control samples from healthy donors and cancer patients. Germline CDR1 GTSNPN, CDR2 SVGIG (reference sequence). The CDR3 length is 12 residues. Trimming stripped 3 bases from V and 1 base from J, with 6 bases between. Clones were sequenced by immunoSEQ multiplex PCR, and TCRdb holds only the in-frame ones, with some missing. The sample has some 120,000 clones; around 89% are singletons. The origin of this receptor is a man in his fifties in good health. The sequenced sample was blood. This chain uses TRBV30 with TRBJ1-1; D is unresolved. DNA of the CDR3: TGTGCCTGGAGGCGTACGAACACTGAAGCTTTCTTT. Translated: CAWRRTNTEAFF.